Listed below are T cell receptor beta chains from one sample, sequenced in a study of PD-1 blockade in classical Hodgkin lymphoma. TCRdb's copy holds only in-frame clones and misses some; the assay was immunoSEQ multiplex PCR. Of tens of thousands of clones in the sample, around 90% were seen once. The sequenced sample was peripheral blood mononuclear cells (PBMCs), obtained before the fourth cycle of nivolumab. Every receptor here comes from a human donor with classical Hodgkin lymphoma. Each CDR3 is given with its conserved first and last residue. The D gene is left open where the match is weak. A row's size may be missing; if present it is once, few, many or a size class.

J gene: TRBJ1-1
D gene: .
V gene: TRBV25-1
clone size: .
CDR3 DNA: TGTGCCAGCAGTGAGCACCGGGCCACTGAAGCTTTCTTT
CDR3 protein: CASSEHRATEAFF

J gene: TRBJ2-7
D gene: TRBD1
V gene: TRBV10-3
clone size: once
CDR3 DNA: TGTGCCATCAGTGAGTCTGGGACAGGGACCCCTGACAGCGACGAGCAGTACTTC
CDR3 protein: CAISESGTGTPDSDEQYF

J gene: TRBJ2-2
D gene: TRBD1
V gene: TRBV7-8
clone size: .
CDR3 DNA: TGTGCCAGCATTCTAAACCGGGACAGGAACACCGGGGAGCTGTTTTTT
CDR3 protein: CASILNRDRNTGELFF

J gene: TRBJ1-1
D gene: TRBD1
V gene: TRBV19
clone size: .
CDR3 DNA: TGTGCCAGCGCGGGACAGAGAAACACTGAAGCTTTCTTT
CDR3 protein: CASAGQRNTEAFF

J gene: TRBJ2-1
D gene: TRBD1
V gene: TRBV5-1
clone size: once
CDR3 DNA: TGCGCCAGCAGCGTCGGGACAGGGGTTAATGAGCAGTTCTTC
CDR3 protein: CASSVGTGVNEQFF

J gene: TRBJ2-3
D gene: TRBD2
V gene: TRBV14
clone size: .
CDR3 DNA: TGTGCCAGCAGCCAAGACTGGCCTAGCGGGCCAAAAAGTACGCAGTATTTT
CDR3 protein: CASSQDWPSGPKSTQYF

J gene: TRBJ1-1
D gene: .
V gene: TRBV5-1
clone size: .
CDR3 DNA: TGCGCCAGCAGCTTGACCAGGATCGCTGAAGCTTTCTTT
CDR3 protein: CASSLTRIAEAFF

J gene: TRBJ1-4
D gene: TRBD1
V gene: TRBV2
clone size: .
CDR3 DNA: TGTGCCAGCAGTGGGGGAAGGGGGCGAGGAGAAAAACTGTTTTTT
CDR3 protein: CASSGGRGRGEKLFF

J gene: TRBJ2-3
D gene: .
V gene: TRBV10-1
clone size: once
CDR3 DNA: TGCGCCAGCAGTGACAATACAGATACGCAGTATTTT
CDR3 protein: CASSDNTDTQYF

J gene: TRBJ2-3
D gene: TRBD2
V gene: TRBV6-1
clone size: .
CDR3 DNA: TGTGCCAGCAGTGGTTGGAGCGGGAGTGTGGCAGATACGCAGTATTTT
CDR3 protein: CASSGWSGSVADTQYF

J gene: TRBJ2-7
D gene: TRBD1
V gene: TRBV9
clone size: .
CDR3 DNA: TGTGCCAGCAGCGTATCCGGGACAGGGCCCTACGAGCAGTACTTC
CDR3 protein: CASSVSGTGPYEQYF

J gene: TRBJ2-2
D gene: TRBD1
V gene: TRBV5-1
clone size: .
CDR3 DNA: TGCGCCAGCAGCTTGGTAGTACAGGGGCGTAACGGGGAGCTGTTTTTT
CDR3 protein: CASSLVVQGRNGELFF

J gene: TRBJ2-7
D gene: .
V gene: TRBV27
clone size: .
CDR3 DNA: TGTGCCAGCAGTATGACAGGAATTATTGGGTACGAGCAGTACTTC
CDR3 protein: CASSMTGIIGYEQYF

J gene: TRBJ1-5
D gene: .
V gene: TRBV18
clone size: few
CDR3 DNA: TGTGCCAGCTCACCAGAACGAGATCAGCCCCAGCATTTT
CDR3 protein: CASSPERDQPQHF

J gene: TRBJ2-3
D gene: TRBD1
V gene: TRBV18
clone size: .
CDR3 DNA: TGTGCCAGCTCATCCCGAGGGACAGGGGGCTTGAAAGATACGCAGTATTTT
CDR3 protein: CASSSRGTGGLKDTQYF

J gene: TRBJ2-1
D gene: TRBD1
V gene: TRBV10-1
clone size: .
CDR3 DNA: TGCGCCAGCAGTGATCCCCGGACAGGGACCTACAATGAGCAGTTCTTC
CDR3 protein: CASSDPRTGTYNEQFF

J gene: TRBJ2-4
D gene: .
V gene: TRBV11-3
clone size: .
CDR3 DNA: TGTGCCAGCAGTTACGACAGGAAAAACATTCAGTACTTC
CDR3 protein: CASSYDRKNIQYF

J gene: TRBJ2-2
D gene: TRBD2
V gene: TRBV10-3
clone size: .
CDR3 DNA: TGTGCCATCAGTGATCAGGCTAGCGGGAGGCGCCCGAACACCGGGGAGCTGTTTTTT
CDR3 protein: CAISDQASGRRPNTGELFF

J gene: TRBJ2-5
D gene: .
V gene: TRBV9
clone size: once
CDR3 DNA: TGTGCCAGCAGCATATTAGGGGGAGGAGAGACCCAGTACTTC
CDR3 protein: CASSILGGGETQYF

J gene: TRBJ2-3
D gene: .
V gene: TRBV25-1
clone size: medium-sized
CDR3 DNA: TGTGCCAGCAGTGTTAGCACAGATACGCAGTATTTT
CDR3 protein: CASSVSTDTQYF

J gene: TRBJ2-7
D gene: TRBD2
V gene: TRBV4-2
clone size: .
CDR3 DNA: TGTGCCAGCAGCCAAGAGGGACTAGCGGTGACCTACGAGCAGTACTTC
CDR3 protein: CASSQEGLAVTYEQYF

J gene: TRBJ2-3
D gene: .
V gene: TRBV30
clone size: .
CDR3 DNA: TGTGCCTGGACCGACGGTAGCACAGATACGCAGTATTTT
CDR3 protein: CAWTDGSTDTQYF

J gene: TRBJ2-7
D gene: .
V gene: TRBV19
clone size: .
CDR3 DNA: TGTGCCAGTAGTATACCGGCTAGCGCCTCCTACGAGCAGTACTTC
CDR3 protein: CASSIPASASYEQYF

J gene: TRBJ1-5
D gene: TRBD1
V gene: TRBV7-9
clone size: .
CDR3 DNA: TGTGCCAGCAGCTCGTCCCTGACAGGGGGTAACCAGCCCCAGCATTTT
CDR3 protein: CASSSSLTGGNQPQHF

J gene: TRBJ2-1
D gene: TRBD2
V gene: TRBV30
clone size: .
CDR3 DNA: TGTGGGGCGGGGGGCTCCTACAATGAGCAGTTCTTC
CDR3 protein: CGAGGSYNEQFF

J gene: TRBJ1-4
D gene: .
V gene: TRBV4-2
clone size: once
CDR3 DNA: TGTGCCAGCAGCCGACTTTCGATACCAACTAATGAAAAACTGTTTTTT
CDR3 protein: CASSRLSIPTNEKLFF

J gene: TRBJ2-1
D gene: TRBD1
V gene: TRBV12-5
clone size: once
CDR3 DNA: TGTGCTAGTGGTTTCAGGGGGTCCTACAATGAGCAGTTCTTC
CDR3 protein: CASGFRGSYNEQFF

J gene: TRBJ2-3
D gene: TRBD2
V gene: TRBV4-1
clone size: few
CDR3 DNA: TGCGCCAGCAGCCAATCAGGACTAGCGGGACAAACAGATACGCAGTATTTT
CDR3 protein: CASSQSGLAGQTDTQYF

J gene: TRBJ2-7
D gene: .
V gene: TRBV5-6
clone size: .
CDR3 DNA: TGTGCCAGCAGCTTGGCCGGCAGACACCAAGACCCCTTAGACTACGAGCAGTACTTC
CDR3 protein: CASSLAGRHQDPLDYEQYF

J gene: TRBJ2-2
D gene: TRBD2
V gene: TRBV7-6
clone size: .
CDR3 DNA: TGTGCCAGCAGCTTAGGAGCGCAACGGGAGGGCCCCGGGGAGCTGTTTTTT
CDR3 protein: CASSLGAQREGPGELFF

J gene: TRBJ1-2
D gene: .
V gene: TRBV7-2
clone size: .
CDR3 DNA: TGTGCCAGAGCCATATGGAGTGGCTACACCTTC
CDR3 protein: CARAIWSGYTF

J gene: TRBJ2-3
D gene: TRBD1
V gene: TRBV6-4
clone size: .
CDR3 DNA: TGTGCCACCTCGGACAGGTCGACAGATACGCAGTATTTT
CDR3 protein: CATSDRSTDTQYF

J gene: TRBJ2-1
D gene: .
V gene: TRBV11-3
clone size: .
CDR3 DNA: TGTGCCAGCAGCTTACGTAGCGGCTACAATGAGCAGTTCTTC
CDR3 protein: CASSLRSGYNEQFF

J gene: TRBJ1-5
D gene: .
V gene: TRBV10-2
clone size: .
CDR3 DNA: TGCGCCACCACCGCCCGGGGCAATCAGCCCCAGCATTTT
CDR3 protein: CATTARGNQPQHF

J gene: TRBJ2-5
D gene: TRBD2
V gene: TRBV7-6
clone size: .
CDR3 DNA: TGTGCCAGCAGCTTAGGACGGGGGGGGGAAGAGACCCAGTACTTC
CDR3 protein: CASSLGRGGEETQYF

J gene: TRBJ2-3
D gene: .
V gene: TRBV27
clone size: .
CDR3 DNA: TGTGCCAGCAGTTTAAGGGCTCCGGATACGCAGTATTTT
CDR3 protein: CASSLRAPDTQYF

J gene: TRBJ2-7
D gene: .
V gene: TRBV6-6
clone size: .
CDR3 DNA: TGTGCCAGCAGTTACTCTCCCCGGGGCTCCTACGAGCAGTACTTC
CDR3 protein: CASSYSPRGSYEQYF

J gene: TRBJ2-7
D gene: .
V gene: TRBV6-4
clone size: .
CDR3 DNA: TGTGCCAGCAAGCTGACCCTAAACTCCTACGAGCAGTACTTC
CDR3 protein: CASKLTLNSYEQYF

J gene: TRBJ1-2
D gene: TRBD1
V gene: TRBV15
clone size: once
CDR3 DNA: TGTGCCACCAGCCCGAAAAAGGGGGCTATAACTGGGAACTATGGCTACACCTTC
CDR3 protein: CATSPKKGAITGNYGYTF

J gene: TRBJ1-4
D gene: .
V gene: TRBV4-1
clone size: .
CDR3 DNA: TGCGCCAGCAGCCGACAAACTATCCAGTTTATAGAGAAAGAAAAACTGTTTTTT
CDR3 protein: CASSRQTIQFIEKEKLFF

J gene: TRBJ2-6
D gene: .
V gene: TRBV2
clone size: .
CDR3 DNA: TGTGCCAGCAGTGAAAGTTGGCCGGACTCTGGGGCCAACGTCCTGACTTTC
CDR3 protein: CASSESWPDSGANVLTF

J gene: TRBJ2-7
D gene: .
V gene: TRBV6-6
clone size: .
CDR3 DNA: TGTGCCGCACGCCGGGACACCGTCTCCTACGAGCAGTACTTC
CDR3 protein: CAARRDTVSYEQYF

J gene: TRBJ2-3
D gene: TRBD2
V gene: TRBV4-1
clone size: .
CDR3 DNA: TGCGCCAGCAGCCAAGATACGTTGGGAACTAGCGGTAGCACAGATACGCAGTATTTT
CDR3 protein: CASSQDTLGTSGSTDTQYF

J gene: TRBJ2-6
D gene: TRBD1
V gene: TRBV19
clone size: .
CDR3 DNA: TGTGCCAGTAGTATTGGGACAGGGGCCGCTGGGGCCAACGTCCTGACTTTC
CDR3 protein: CASSIGTGAAGANVLTF

J gene: TRBJ2-7
D gene: .
V gene: TRBV10-3
clone size: .
CDR3 DNA: TGTGCCATCGGGTCGTCGGGAGCCTCCTACGAGCAGTACTTC
CDR3 protein: CAIGSSGASYEQYF

J gene: TRBJ2-2
D gene: TRBD1
V gene: TRBV27
clone size: .
CDR3 DNA: TGTGCCAGCACGAAGGGACAGGGGGCGTGGGACACCGGGGAGCTGTTTTTT
CDR3 protein: CASTKGQGAWDTGELFF

J gene: TRBJ2-7
D gene: TRBD2
V gene: TRBV11-2
clone size: once
CDR3 DNA: TGTGCCAGCAGCTCCCCCCGGGGACTAGCGGGACGCCTATCGGAGCAGTACTTC
CDR3 protein: CASSSPRGLAGRLSEQYF

J gene: TRBJ2-2
D gene: .
V gene: TRBV29-1
clone size: .
CDR3 DNA: TGCAGCGTCGATGTGGGGAACACCGGGGAGCTGTTTTTT
CDR3 protein: CSVDVGNTGELFF

J gene: TRBJ2-3
D gene: .
V gene: TRBV2
clone size: .
CDR3 DNA: TGTGCCAGCAGTGAATGGCAGGCAGCGGCAGATACGCAGTATTTT
CDR3 protein: CASSEWQAAADTQYF

J gene: TRBJ2-1
D gene: TRBD1
V gene: TRBV7-2
clone size: .
CDR3 DNA: TGTGCCAGCACGCTGGGACAGGGGTACAATGAGCAGTTCTTC
CDR3 protein: CASTLGQGYNEQFF

J gene: TRBJ2-7
D gene: TRBD1
V gene: TRBV6-1
clone size: .
CDR3 DNA: TGTGCCAGCAGTGGACAGGGGTACGAGCAGTACTTC
CDR3 protein: CASSGQGYEQYF

J gene: TRBJ1-1
D gene: .
V gene: TRBV29-1
clone size: few
CDR3 DNA: TGCAGCGTTGTAAGGGCTCAAGCTTTCTTT
CDR3 protein: CSVVRAQAFF

J gene: TRBJ2-2
D gene: .
V gene: TRBV9
clone size: .
CDR3 DNA: TGTGCCAGCAGCGCCGTTATGTCCGGGGAGCTGTTTTTT
CDR3 protein: CASSAVMSGELFF

J gene: TRBJ1-1
D gene: TRBD1
V gene: TRBV5-1
clone size: .
CDR3 DNA: TGCGCCAGCAGCCTGGGGGCCAGGGGGGCTACTGGAGAAGCTTTCTTT
CDR3 protein: CASSLGARGATGEAFF

J gene: TRBJ1-5
D gene: .
V gene: TRBV6-5
clone size: .
CDR3 DNA: TGTGCCAGCACCAAAACACCACAGGGCAATCAGCCCCAGCATTTT
CDR3 protein: CASTKTPQGNQPQHF

J gene: TRBJ2-5
D gene: TRBD1
V gene: TRBV4-1
clone size: .
CDR3 DNA: TGCGCCAGCAGCCAGATGAGACAGGGGTCCGCCCAAGAGACCCAGTACTTC
CDR3 protein: CASSQMRQGSAQETQYF

J gene: TRBJ2-1
D gene: TRBD2
V gene: TRBV4-1
clone size: once
CDR3 DNA: TGCGCCAGCAGACCTGCAAAAGCGGGAGTATGGAATGAGCAGTTCTTC
CDR3 protein: CASRPAKAGVWNEQFF